The present entry profiles one T cell receptor beta chain with its context. Its antigen remains unknown. One end of the junction is discordant with germline, which a read error may explain. This sample was taken from a study of metastatic and nonmetastatic thyroid tumors. Turning to the study itself: Thyroid patients, malignant and benign, had repertoires compared across blood and tumor or nodule tissue. Findings of the study overall: When malignant thyroid tumors were compared with benign nodules, TCR beta diversity was reportedly significantly higher in the malignant tumors. This held in both blood and tumor samples.

All patients were untreated before thyroid surgery. Methods used by the authors: A distant-metastasis classifier for papillary thyroid cancer was built using CDR3 differences across clinicopathological groups. TCRdb called clones again from the PCR reads with MiXCR. The V and J calls follow TCRdb's processing rather than the paper's. The sample carries 25,000 to 35,000 clones, 25% to 35% recorded once. This CDR3 contains 15 residues. The germline V gene encodes CDR1 MNHNS and CDR2 SASEGT. The sequence was collected from a female donor with papillary thyroid cancer or a benign thyroid nodule (not recorded which). Some clones in this sample may be carry-over from other donors' samples. The sample was blood. The chain has TRBV6-1 and TRBJ2-1; 15 bases are a match to TRBD2. The CDR3 DNA is TGTGCCAGCACCTACGGGACTAGCGGGGGGAATGACCAGTTCTTC. This codes for CASTYGTSGGNDQFF.